The 6 T cell receptor beta chains below were found in one sample sequenced in a study of T-cell reconstitution after alpha-beta-depleted transplantation in children. Unique molecular identifiers featured in how the TCRbeta library was prepared. TCRdb re-called the PCR reads through MiXCR, storing one row per CDR3 protein. The table shows about 590,000 distinct CDR3 sequences, with over 10% occurring only once. The material sequenced was PBMCs, mostly from graft donor cells, taken 360 days after TCRalphabeta/CD19-depleted stem cell transplant. These receptors were obtained from a male patient younger than 18 who had a stem cell transplant for acute myeloid leukemia, so the T cells may come from the graft donor.

This clonotype was seen only a few times. The V call is TRBV2, the J call TRBJ1-5; unclear D gene. The V end was cut by 6 bases, the J end by 3 bases, with 9 bases between. The CDR3 covers 13 residues. The V gene's germline CDR1 is SNHLY and CDR2 FYNNEI. CDR3 sequence: CASSADANQPQHF. CDR3 bases: TGTGCCAGCAGCGCCGATGCCAATCAGCCCCAGCATTTT.

Ten or more counts support this clonotype. This rearrangement joins TRBV7-3 to TRBJ2-3; 8 nucleotides agree with TRBD2. Trimming cost V 5 bases and J 3 bases; bases outside gene matches: 7. Germline CDR1 reads SGHTA; CDR2 reads FQGTGA. This CDR3 spans 15 amino acids. The CDR3 sequence: CASSPTSVVTDTQYF. The CDR3 nucleotides read TGTGCCAGCAGCCCGACTAGCGTGGTAACAGATACGCAGTATTTT.

This clonotype was seen at least ten times. The chain links TRBV7-8 to TRBJ2-7; the match to TRBD2 covers 9 bases. The V segment lost 7 bases and the J segment 2 bases; nucleotides outside the gene matches: 6. CDR3 length: 14 amino acids. The germline V gene encodes CDR1 SGHVS and CDR2 FQNEAQ. The CDR3 spells CASIRAGGTYEQYF. In DNA, the CDR3 is TGTGCCAGCATCAGAGCGGGAGGTACCTACGAGCAGTACTTC.

The chain links TRBV12-3 or TRBV12-4 to TRBJ2-7, with D possibly called TRBD1 or TRBD2 (6 bases each). The CDR3 is made up of 14 amino acids. V dropped 3 bases and J dropped 3 bases, with 12 bases sitting between them. The CDR3 DNA sequence: TGTGCCAGCAGTTTTGTGGGGGGCTTCTACGAGCAGTACTTC. It codes for CASSFVGGFYEQYF.

This clonotype was seen a handful of times. This rearrangement joins TRBV27 to TRBJ2-1, with a weak D call TRBD2 (6 bases). The CDR3 covers 15 residues. CDR1 and CDR2 (germline): MNHEY, SMNVEV (reference sequence). V lost 1 base and J lost 6, with 13 bases in between. DNA of the CDR3: TGTGCCAGCAGTTTATATAAGGGCGGGGCCAATGAGCAGTTCTTC. Translating it yields CASSLYKGGANEQFF.

The table lists this clonotype with a few counts. The chain has TRBV14 and TRBJ1-2, with D possibly TRBD1 on 6 matching bases. V was trimmed by 1 base and J by 7 bases, leaving 10 bases between them. Germline V gene data show CDR1 as SGHDN and CDR2 as FVKESK. The CDR3 consists of 13 residues. For the CDR3, the DNA is TGTGCCAGCAGCCAAGTGACAGGTACTGGCTACACCTTC. Translated, it gives CASSQVTGTGYTF.